The rows below give T cell receptor beta chains drawn from one sample of a study of blood T cells in healthy people across ages. MiXCR was run by TCRdb on the 5' RACE reads, yielding one entry per CDR3 protein. The repertoire consists of more than 650,000 distinct CDR3 sequences, with 20% to 25% occurring once and the leading ten covering roughly a fifth. The sequenced material came from blood. The receptors stem from an older man in good health. Each CDR3 is given with its conserved first and last residue. D genes are given only for firm matches. Only some rows state a clone size, as once, few, many or a class for expanded clones.

j_call d_call clone_size v_call cdr3_aa cdr3_nt
TRBJ2-1 TRBD2 . TRBV12-3/TRBV12-4 CASSPTSGGSSYDEQFF TGTGCCAGCAGTCCCACTAGCGGGGGCAGCTCCTACGATGAGCAGTTCTTC
TRBJ1-1 . . TRBV29-1 CSVGGAGGAFF TGCAGCGTGGGAGGCGCCGGGGGAGCTTTCTTT
TRBJ2-5 TRBD2 . TRBV7-3 CASSAGTSGRYQETQYF TGTGCCAGCAGCGCAGGGACTAGCGGGAGATATCAAGAGACCCAGTACTTC
TRBJ2-1 TRBD2 . TRBV5-1 CASRREGSSYNEQFF TGCGCCAGCAGGCGGGAGGGGAGCTCCTACAATGAGCAGTTCTTC
TRBJ1-1 TRBD1 . TRBV6-1 CASSVFQGARSEAFF TGTGCCAGCAGTGTGTTCCAGGGGGCAAGGAGTGAAGCTTTCTTT
TRBJ1-5 . few TRBV30 CAWSVRTDQPQHF TGTGCCTGGAGTGTAAGAACAGATCAGCCCCAGCATTTT
TRBJ1-4 . . TRBV27 CASSLGTTYEKLFF TGTGCCAGCAGCCTTGGGACGACCTATGAAAAACTGTTTTTT
TRBJ2-1 . . TRBV3-1 CASSPFGAYNEQFF TGTGCCAGCAGCCCTTTCGGGGCCTACAATGAGCAGTTCTTC
TRBJ2-3 TRBD2 few TRBV24-1 CATSDFRTSGRLGDTQYF TGTGCCACCAGTGATTTTCGGACTAGCGGGAGGCTAGGAGATACGCAGTATTTT
TRBJ1-1 . few TRBV19 CASSMGDLNTEAFF TGTGCCAGTAGTATGGGGGACCTGAACACTGAAGCTTTCTTT
TRBJ1-1 . many TRBV29-1 CSVGSRGTEAFF TGCAGCGTGGGGTCCCGGGGCACTGAAGCTTTCTTT
TRBJ1-1 TRBD1 few TRBV29-1 CSSRGTGVNTEAFF TGCAGCTCGAGGGGGACAGGGGTGAACACTGAAGCTTTCTTT
TRBJ2-7 . . TRBV27 CATKSPMSQSYEQYF TGTGCCACCAAAAGTCCCATGTCCCAAAGCTACGAGCAGTACTTC
TRBJ1-2 . few TRBV5-1 CASSLDSGISGYTF TGCGCCAGCAGCTTGGATTCAGGAATATCCGGCTACACCTTC
TRBJ1-6 . . TRBV6-1 CASSARAGDSPLHF TGTGCCAGCAGTGCGAGGGCCGGGGATTCACCCCTCCACTTT
TRBJ2-3 TRBD1 . TRBV7-7 CASSIGTEDTQYF TGTGCCAGCAGCATCGGGACAGAGGATACGCAGTATTTT
TRBJ1-2 TRBD1 . TRBV20-1 CSAFLTGNYGYTF TGCAGTGCCTTCCTGACAGGGAACTATGGCTACACCTTC
TRBJ2-5 TRBD2 . TRBV6-1 CASSAGTSKETQYF TGTGCCAGCAGTGCCGGGACTAGCAAAGAGACCCAGTACTTC
TRBJ1-3 . few TRBV20-1 CSARGPRGNTIYF TGCAGTGCTAGAGGGCCCCGAGGAAACACCATATATTTT
TRBJ2-3 . . TRBV12-3/TRBV12-4 CASSPLNGVVDTQYF TGTGCCAGCAGCCCCCTTAACGGGGTGGTGGATACGCAGTATTTT
TRBJ1-1 TRBD1 . TRBV19 CASSMALQGNTEAFF TGTGCCAGTAGTATGGCCCTACAGGGGAATACTGAAGCTTTCTTT
TRBJ2-5 . . TRBV7-2 CASSLLGVGETQYF TGTGCCAGCAGCTTACTTGGGGTTGGTGAGACCCAGTACTTC
TRBJ2-1 . many TRBV12-3/TRBV12-4 CASAPLANEQFF TGTGCCAGCGCCCCGTTGGCCAATGAGCAGTTCTTC
TRBJ2-3 . . TRBV12-3/TRBV12-4 CASTRGAADTQYF TGTGCCAGCACTCGGGGGGCGGCAGATACGCAGTATTTT
TRBJ1-5 . few TRBV20-1 CSATKGGQSNQPQHF TGCAGTGCCACTAAGGGCGGACAGAGCAATCAGCCCCAGCATTTT
TRBJ2-5 TRBD2 . TRBV6-4 CASSDSAGGTTQYF TGTGCCAGCAGTGACTCGGCGGGGGGAACGACCCAGTACTTC
TRBJ2-1 . many TRBV10-3 CAISDLFGTQVDEQFF TGTGCCATCAGTGACCTTTTTGGGACTCAGGTTGATGAGCAGTTCTTC
TRBJ1-2 . once TRBV12-3/TRBV12-4 CASSLVSFTGGYTF TGTGCCAGCAGTTTAGTGTCGTTTACCGGTGGCTACACCTTC
TRBJ2-3 TRBD2 few TRBV5-1 CASSPQRGNTDTQYF TGCGCCAGCAGCCCCCAGCGGGGGAACACAGATACGCAGTATTTT
TRBJ2-3 . few TRBV7-2 CASRLNRLATDTQYF TGTGCCAGCAGACTAAACAGACTGGCCACAGATACGCAGTATTTT
TRBJ2-1 TRBD2 . TRBV7-2 CASNSSGGPYNEQFF TGTGCCAGCAACTCTAGCGGAGGTCCCTACAATGAGCAGTTCTTC
TRBJ2-3 TRBD2 few TRBV29-1 CSGRIGLAGGTDTQYF TGCAGCGGGAGGATAGGGCTAGCGGGGGGAACAGATACGCAGTATTTT
TRBJ2-7 TRBD2 few TRBV27 CASSKRLGLYEQYF TGTGCCAGCAGCAAGAGATTGGGACTATACGAGCAGTACTTC
TRBJ2-2 . few TRBV5-1 CASSDKQGRTGELFF TGCGCCAGCAGCGATAAACAGGGTAGGACCGGGGAGCTGTTTTTT
TRBJ1-2 . . TRBV12-3/TRBV12-4 CANSLGRFYGYTF TGTGCCAACAGTTTGGGCCGATTCTATGGCTACACCTTC
TRBJ2-7 . few TRBV20-1 CSAGNSYEQYF TGCAGTGCGGGGAACTCCTACGAGCAGTACTTC
TRBJ2-1 TRBD2 . TRBV6-1 CASSDTGLATNEQFF TGTGCCAGCAGCGATACGGGACTAGCGACCAATGAGCAGTTCTTC
TRBJ2-1 TRBD1 . TRBV5-1 CASGNTGTGSYNEQFF TGCGCCAGCGGGAACACCGGGACAGGGTCCTACAATGAGCAGTTCTTC
TRBJ2-1 TRBD2 . TRBV7-9 CASLGEGRHNEQFF TGTGCCAGCTTGGGGGAGGGCCGCCACAATGAGCAGTTCTTC
TRBJ1-2 TRBD1 . TRBV4-2 CASSHQWIGGAGYGYTF TGTGCCAGCAGCCACCAATGGATAGGGGGCGCTGGGTATGGCTACACCTTC
TRBJ1-2 . . TRBV25-1 CASFGTGRYGYTF TGTGCCAGCTTCGGCACAGGCCGCTATGGCTACACCTTC
TRBJ1-1 TRBD1 . TRBV29-1 CSVVGTGFTEAFF TGCAGCGTTGTTGGGACAGGGTTCACTGAAGCTTTCTTT
TRBJ1-2 TRBD1 few TRBV15 CATSRDRLTGYGYTF TGTGCCACCAGCAGAGATCGTTTGACAGGGTATGGCTACACCTTC
TRBJ1-2 . . TRBV20-1 CSARRTGNYGYTF TGCAGTGCCCGCCGGACGGGGAACTATGGCTACACCTTC
TRBJ2-2 . few TRBV24-1 CATSVRGGELFF TGTGCCACCAGTGTCCGGGGCGGGGAGCTGTTTTTT
TRBJ2-5 TRBD1 . TRBV19 CASSIGTGSETQYF TGTGCCAGTAGTATTGGGACAGGATCAGAGACCCAGTACTTC
TRBJ2-5 TRBD2 once TRBV5-1 CASSALGTSGAQEAQYF TGCGCCAGCAGCGCCCTAGGGACTAGCGGAGCCCAAGAGGCCCAGTACTTC
TRBJ1-2 . . TRBV12-3/TRBV12-4 CASSRDPRLLMDGYTF TGTGCCAGCAGCCGGGACCCACGTCTTCTTATGGATGGCTACACCTTC
TRBJ2-7 TRBD2 . TRBV2 CASRGGLAVYEQYF TGTGCCAGCAGGGGGGGACTAGCGGTCTACGAGCAGTACTTC
TRBJ2-3 TRBD1 . TRBV19 CATWDSDTDTQYF TGTGCCACCTGGGACAGCGACACAGATACGCAGTATTTT
TRBJ2-1 . few TRBV4-3 CASSQVKGEGVWNEQFF TGCGCCAGCAGCCAAGTTAAGGGGGAAGGGGTTTGGAATGAGCAGTTCTTC